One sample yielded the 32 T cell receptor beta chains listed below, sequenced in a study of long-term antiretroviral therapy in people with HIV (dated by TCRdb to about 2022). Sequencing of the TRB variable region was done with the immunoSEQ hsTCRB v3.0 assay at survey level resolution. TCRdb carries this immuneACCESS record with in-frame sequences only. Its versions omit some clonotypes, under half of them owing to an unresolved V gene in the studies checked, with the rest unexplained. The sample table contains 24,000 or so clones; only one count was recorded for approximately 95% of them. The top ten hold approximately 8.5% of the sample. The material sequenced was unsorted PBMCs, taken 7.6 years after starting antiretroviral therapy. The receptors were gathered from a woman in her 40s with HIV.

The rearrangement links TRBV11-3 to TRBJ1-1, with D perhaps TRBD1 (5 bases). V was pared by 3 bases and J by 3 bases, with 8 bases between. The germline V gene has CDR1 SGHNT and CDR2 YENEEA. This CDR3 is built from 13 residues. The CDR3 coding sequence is TGTGCCAGCAGCTTCCAGGGCGACACTGAAGCTTTCTTT. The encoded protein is CASSFQGDTEAFF. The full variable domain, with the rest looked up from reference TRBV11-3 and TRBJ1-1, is EAGVVQSPRYKIIEKKQPVAFWCNPISGHNTLYWYLQNLGQGPELLIRYENEEAVDDSQLPKDRFSAERLKGVDSTLKIQPAELGDSAVYLCASSFQGDTEAFFGQGTRLTVV.

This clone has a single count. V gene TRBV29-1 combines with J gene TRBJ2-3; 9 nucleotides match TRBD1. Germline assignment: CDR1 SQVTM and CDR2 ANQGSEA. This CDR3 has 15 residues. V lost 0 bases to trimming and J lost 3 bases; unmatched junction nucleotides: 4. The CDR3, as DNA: TGCAGCGTTGAAGACCCCGACAGGGGGACAGATACGCAGTATTTT. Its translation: CSVEDPDRGTDTQYF.

CDR3 loop: CAIQSPGTEAFF. The CDR3 region has the DNA TGTGCCATCCAATCCCCAGGCACTGAAGCTTTCTTT. This rearrangement joins TRBV6-5 to TRBJ1-1; D gene uncertain. The V end lost 10 bases, the J end lost 4 bases, and 13 bases lay between the germline ends. CDR1 and CDR2 from the germline V gene are MNHEY and SVGAGI. The length of the CDR3 is 12 residues.

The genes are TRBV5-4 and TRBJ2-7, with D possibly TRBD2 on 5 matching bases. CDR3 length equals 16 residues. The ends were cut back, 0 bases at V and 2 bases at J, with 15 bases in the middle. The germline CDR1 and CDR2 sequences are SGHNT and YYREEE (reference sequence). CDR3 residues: CASSLGGSSRPYEQYF. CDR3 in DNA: TGTGCCAGCAGCTTGGGAGGGAGCAGCAGGCCCTACGAGCAGTACTTC.

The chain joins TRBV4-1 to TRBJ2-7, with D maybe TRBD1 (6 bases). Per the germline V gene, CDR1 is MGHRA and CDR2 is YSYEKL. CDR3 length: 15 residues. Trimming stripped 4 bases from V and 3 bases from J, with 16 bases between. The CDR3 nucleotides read TGCGCCAGCAGCCCAGACAGGTCCCCTAGCTACGAGCAGTACTTC. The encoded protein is CASSPDRSPSYEQYF.

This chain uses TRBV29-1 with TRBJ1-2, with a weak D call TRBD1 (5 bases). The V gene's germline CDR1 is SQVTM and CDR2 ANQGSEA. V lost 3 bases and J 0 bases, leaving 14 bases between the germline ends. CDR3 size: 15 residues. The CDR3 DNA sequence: TGCAGCGTTGAGGGACCCAGCCTTACTAACTATGGCTACACCTTC. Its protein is CSVEGPSLTNYGYTF.

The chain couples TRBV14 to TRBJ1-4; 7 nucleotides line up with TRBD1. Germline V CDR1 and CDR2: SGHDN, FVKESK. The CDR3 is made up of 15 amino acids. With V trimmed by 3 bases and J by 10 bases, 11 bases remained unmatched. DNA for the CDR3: TGTGCCAGCAGCCACAATATAGGGGGCAGGGGAAAACTGTTTTTT. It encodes CASSHNIGGRGKLFF.

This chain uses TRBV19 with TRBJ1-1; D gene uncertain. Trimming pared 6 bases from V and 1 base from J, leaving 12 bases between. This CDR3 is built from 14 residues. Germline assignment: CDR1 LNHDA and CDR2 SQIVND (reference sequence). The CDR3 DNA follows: TGTGCCAGTAGCACTCGGCGGGAGAACACTGAAGCTTTCTTT. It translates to CASSTRRENTEAFF.

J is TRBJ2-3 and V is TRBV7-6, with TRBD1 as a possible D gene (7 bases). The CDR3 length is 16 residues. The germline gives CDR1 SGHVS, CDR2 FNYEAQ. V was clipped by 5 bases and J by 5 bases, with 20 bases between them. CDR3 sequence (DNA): TGTGCCAGCAGCCCGGCCCCATGGAGGGGGCAAGATACGCAGTATTTT. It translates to CASSPAPWRGQDTQYF.

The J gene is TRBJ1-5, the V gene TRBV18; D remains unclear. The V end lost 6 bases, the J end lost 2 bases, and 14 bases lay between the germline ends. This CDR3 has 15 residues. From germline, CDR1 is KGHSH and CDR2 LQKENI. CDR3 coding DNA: TGTGCCAGCTCCCACGTGGAGGGCGGCAATCAGCCCCAGCATTTT. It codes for CASSHVEGGNQPQHF.

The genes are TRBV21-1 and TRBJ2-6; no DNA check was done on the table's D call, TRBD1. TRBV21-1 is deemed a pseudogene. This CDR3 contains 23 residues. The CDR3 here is CASSKEGVMWDRGDYTGANVLTF. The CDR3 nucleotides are TGTGCCAGCAGCAAAGAGGGGGTCATGTGGGACAGGGGCGACTATACAGGGGCCAACGTCCTGACTTTC.

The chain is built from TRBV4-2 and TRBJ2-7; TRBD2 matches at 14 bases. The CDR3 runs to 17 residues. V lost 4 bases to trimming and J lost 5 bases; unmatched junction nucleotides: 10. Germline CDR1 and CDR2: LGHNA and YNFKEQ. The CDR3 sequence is CASSPLGTSGGRNEQYF. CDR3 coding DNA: TGTGCCAGCAGCCCTCTCGGGACTAGCGGGGGACGCAACGAGCAGTACTTC.

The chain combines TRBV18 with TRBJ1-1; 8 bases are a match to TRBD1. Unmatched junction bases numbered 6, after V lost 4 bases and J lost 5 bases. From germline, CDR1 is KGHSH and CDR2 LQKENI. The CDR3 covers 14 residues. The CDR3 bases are TGTGCCAGCTCACGGGCAGGGGGCGAGACTGAAGCTTTCTTT. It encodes CASSRAGGETEAFF.

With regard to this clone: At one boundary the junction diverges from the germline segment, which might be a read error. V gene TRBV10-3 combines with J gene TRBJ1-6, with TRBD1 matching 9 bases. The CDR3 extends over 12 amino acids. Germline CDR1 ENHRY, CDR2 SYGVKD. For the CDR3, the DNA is TGTGCCATCAGTGAAATGGGACAGGGTGCTCAATTT. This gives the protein CAISEMGQGAQF.

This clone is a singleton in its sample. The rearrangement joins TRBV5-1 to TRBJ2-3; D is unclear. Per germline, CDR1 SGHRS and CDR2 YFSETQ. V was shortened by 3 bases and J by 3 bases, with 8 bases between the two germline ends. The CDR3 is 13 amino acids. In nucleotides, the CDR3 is TGCGCCAGCAGCTCGTATGAAACAGATACGCAGTATTTT. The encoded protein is CASSSYETDTQYF.

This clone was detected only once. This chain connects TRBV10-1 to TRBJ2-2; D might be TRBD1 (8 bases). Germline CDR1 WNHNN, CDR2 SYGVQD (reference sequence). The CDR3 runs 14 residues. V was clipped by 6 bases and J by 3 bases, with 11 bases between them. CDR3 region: CASSTGGDTGELFF. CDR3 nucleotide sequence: TGCGCCAGCAGCACAGGGGGGGACACCGGGGAGCTGTTTTTT.

In DNA, the CDR3 is TGTGCCAGCAGTTATCAGGCAGCCTCTAACTATGGCTACACCTTC. It codes for CASSYQAASNYGYTF. The chain joins TRBV6-6 to TRBJ1-2; the D is unclear. In germline, CDR1 is MNHNY, CDR2 SVGAGI (reference sequence). Trimming removed 3 bases at V and 0 bases at J, with 11 bases between. The CDR3 is made up of 15 amino acids.

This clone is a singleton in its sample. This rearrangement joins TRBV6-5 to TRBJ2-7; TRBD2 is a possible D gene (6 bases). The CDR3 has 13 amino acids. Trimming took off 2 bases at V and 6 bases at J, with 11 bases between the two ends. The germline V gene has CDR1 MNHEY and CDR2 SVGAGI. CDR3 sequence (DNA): TGTGCCAGCAGTTACCGGGGAGGAGGCGAGCAGTACTTC. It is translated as CASSYRGGGEQYF.

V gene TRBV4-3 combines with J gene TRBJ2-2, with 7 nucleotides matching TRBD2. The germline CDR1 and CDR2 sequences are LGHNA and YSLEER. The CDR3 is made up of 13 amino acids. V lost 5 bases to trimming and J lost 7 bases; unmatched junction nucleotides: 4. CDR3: CASSWGEGGELFF. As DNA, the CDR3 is TGCGCCAGCAGCTGGGGGGAGGGCGGGGAGCTGTTTTTT.

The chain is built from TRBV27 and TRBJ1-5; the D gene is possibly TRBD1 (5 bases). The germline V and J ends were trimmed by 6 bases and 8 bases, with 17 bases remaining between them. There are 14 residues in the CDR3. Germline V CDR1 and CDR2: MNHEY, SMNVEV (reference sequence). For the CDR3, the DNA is TGTGCCAGCAGCCCCGGGACCGAGTCTGAGCCCCAGCATTTT. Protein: CASSPGTESEPQHF.

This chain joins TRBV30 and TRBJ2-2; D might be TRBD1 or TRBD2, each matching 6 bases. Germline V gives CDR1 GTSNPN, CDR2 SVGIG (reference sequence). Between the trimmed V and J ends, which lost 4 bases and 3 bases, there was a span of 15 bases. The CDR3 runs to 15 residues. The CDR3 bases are TGTGCCTGGACAAGGGGTAGGGGGGACACCGGGGAGCTGTTTTTT. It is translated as CAWTRGRGDTGELFF.

The DNA for the CDR3 is TGTGCCAGCAGTGAAGATTTCACGGTAGCGCAGTATTTT. It specifies CASSEDFTVAQYF. The V call is TRBV6-1, the J call TRBJ2-3; D not certain. From germline, CDR1 is MNHNS and CDR2 SASEGT. V gave up 1 base and J gave up 10 bases, with 12 bases separating them. This CDR3 spans 13 amino acids.

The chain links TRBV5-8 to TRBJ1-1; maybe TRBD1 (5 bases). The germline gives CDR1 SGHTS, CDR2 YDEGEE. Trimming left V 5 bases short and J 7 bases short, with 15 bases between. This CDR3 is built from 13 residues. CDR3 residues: CASRYMRRGEAFF. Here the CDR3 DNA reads TGTGCCAGCAGATATATGAGAAGGGGTGAAGCTTTCTTT.

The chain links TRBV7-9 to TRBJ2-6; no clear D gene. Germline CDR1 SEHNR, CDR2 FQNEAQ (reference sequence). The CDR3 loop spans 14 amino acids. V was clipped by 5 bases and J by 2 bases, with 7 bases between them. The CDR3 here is CASSLPTGANVLTF. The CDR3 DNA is TGTGCCAGCAGCCTACCCACTGGGGCCAACGTCCTGACTTTC.

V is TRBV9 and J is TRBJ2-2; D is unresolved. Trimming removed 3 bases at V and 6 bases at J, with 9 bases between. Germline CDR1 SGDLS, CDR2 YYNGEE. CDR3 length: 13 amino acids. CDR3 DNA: TGTGCCAGCAGCGAGGCCCCGGCCGGGGAGCTGTTTTTT. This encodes CASSEAPAGELFF.

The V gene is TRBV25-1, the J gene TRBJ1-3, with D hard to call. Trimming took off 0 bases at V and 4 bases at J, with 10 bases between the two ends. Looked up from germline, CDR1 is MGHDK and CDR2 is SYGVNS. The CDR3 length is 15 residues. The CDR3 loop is CASSEYGSRGNTIYF. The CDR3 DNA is TGTGCCAGCAGTGAATACGGAAGCAGAGGAAACACCATATATTTT.

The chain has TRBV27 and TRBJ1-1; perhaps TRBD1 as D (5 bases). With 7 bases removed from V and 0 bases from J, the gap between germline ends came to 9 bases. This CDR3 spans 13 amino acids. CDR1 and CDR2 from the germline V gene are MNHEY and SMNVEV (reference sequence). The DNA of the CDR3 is TGTGCCAGCATCGGGGGTTTGAACACTGAAGCTTTCTTT. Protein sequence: CASIGGLNTEAFF.

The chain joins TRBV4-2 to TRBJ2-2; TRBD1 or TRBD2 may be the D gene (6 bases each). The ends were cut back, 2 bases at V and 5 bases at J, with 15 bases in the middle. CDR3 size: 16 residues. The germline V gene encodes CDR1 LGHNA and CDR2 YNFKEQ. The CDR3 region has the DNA TGTGCCAGCAGCCAACTGGAGGGGGAAGGGACCGGGGAGCTGTTTTTT. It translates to CASSQLEGEGTGELFF.

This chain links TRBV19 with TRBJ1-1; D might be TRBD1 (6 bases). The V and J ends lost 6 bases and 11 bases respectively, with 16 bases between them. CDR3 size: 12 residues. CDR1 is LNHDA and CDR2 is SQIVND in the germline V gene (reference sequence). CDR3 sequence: CASSQMGQFAFF. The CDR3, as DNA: TGTGCCAGTAGCCAGATGGGACAATTCGCTTTCTTT.

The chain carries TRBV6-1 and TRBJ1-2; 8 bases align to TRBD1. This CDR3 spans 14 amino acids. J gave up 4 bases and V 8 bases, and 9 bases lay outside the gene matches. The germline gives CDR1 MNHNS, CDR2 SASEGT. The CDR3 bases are TGTGCCAGCGGAAGGACAGGGTATTTCTATGGCTACACCTTC. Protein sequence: CASGRTGYFYGYTF.

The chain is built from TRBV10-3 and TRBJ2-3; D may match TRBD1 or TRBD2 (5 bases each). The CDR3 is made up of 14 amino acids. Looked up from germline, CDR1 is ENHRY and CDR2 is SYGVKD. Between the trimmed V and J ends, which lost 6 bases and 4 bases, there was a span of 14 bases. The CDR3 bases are TGTGCCATCAGGTCTTCGAGGGGCGCAGATACGCAGTATTTT. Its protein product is CAIRSSRGADTQYF.

The CDR3 spells CASSPDRGSTEAFF. CDR3 nucleotides: TGTGCCAGCAGTCCCGACAGGGGGAGCACTGAAGCTTTCTTT. The chain employs TRBV6-6 and TRBJ1-1; 9 nucleotides agree with TRBD1. The CDR3 is made up of 14 amino acids. V trimming: 5 bases; J trimming: 4 bases; junction bases outside the gene matches: 5. Per the germline V gene, CDR1 is MNHNY and CDR2 is SVGAGI (reference sequence).